The 15 T cell receptor beta chains below come from one sample, sequenced in a study of blood T cells in healthy people across ages. It was with a sample-barcoded 5' primer and a J-beta primer mix that a second PCR of roughly 7 to 11 cycles was run. TCRdb called the 5' RACE reads again in MiXCR, with one record for every CDR3 protein. The table records fewer than 1.5 million distinct CDR3 sequences, around 42% of them present only once. Material: blood. The receptors come from a woman younger than 30 in good health.

This sequence joins TRBV20-1 and TRBJ2-1, with 9 bases that match TRBD2. Germline CDR1 and CDR2: DFQATT and SNEGSKA (reference sequence). CDR3 size: 16 residues. V gave up 0 bases and J gave up 8 bases; unmatched junction bases: 11. This CDR3 reads CSARDPASGAPDEQFF. The CDR3 DNA is TGCAGTGCTAGAGATCCGGCTAGCGGGGCTCCGGATGAGCAGTTCTTC.

This clonotype was observed a single time. The V gene is TRBV11-1, the J gene TRBJ2-1, with 11 positions matching TRBD2. The CDR3 runs 15 residues. The germline V gene encodes CDR1 SGHAT and CDR2 FQDESV (reference sequence). J lost 8 bases, V lost 5 bases, and 8 bases had no gene match. As DNA, the CDR3 is TGTGCCAGCAGCGTACTAGCGGGGGATTCCGATGAGCAGTTCTTC. Translated: CASSVLAGDSDEQFF. Full variable domain (remainder filled in from reference TRBV11-1 and TRBJ2-1): EAEVAQSPRYKITEKSQAVAFWCDPISGHATLYWYRQILGQGPELLVQFQDESVVDDSQLPKDRFSAERLKGVDSTLKIQPAELGDSAMYLCASSVLAGDSDEQFFGPGTRLTVL.

In this sample, this clonotype turned up a few times. The chain joins TRBV6-1 to TRBJ2-7; D not resolved. In germline, CDR1 is MNHNS, CDR2 SASEGT. The CDR3 is 14 residues long. V was cut by 1 base and J by 3 bases, with 10 bases left in between. The CDR3 loop reads CASSEELTGYEQYF. The CDR3 DNA sequence: TGTGCCAGCAGTGAAGAGTTGACGGGCTACGAGCAGTACTTC.

At least ten counts were recorded for this clonotype. The V call is TRBV27, the J call TRBJ2-1; tentatively, D is TRBD1 (6 bases). V lost 6 bases and J 2 bases, leaving 8 bases between the germline ends. This CDR3 is 13 amino acids long. CDR1 is MNHEY and CDR2 is SMNVEV in the germline V gene (reference sequence). In DNA form, the CDR3 reads TGTGCCAGCAGCCGACAGGCCTACAATGAGCAGTTCTTC. Protein: CASSRQAYNEQFF.

There are a few counts of this clonotype. The rearrangement joins TRBV28 to TRBJ1-6, with D perhaps matching TRBD1 (5 bases). V lost 6 bases and J 6 bases, leaving 15 bases between the germline ends. This CDR3 contains 15 residues. From germline, CDR1 is MDHEN and CDR2 SYDVKM. CDR3 sequence: CASSRGSSGNSPLHF. CDR3 nucleotides: TGTGCCAGCAGCCGGGGGTCCTCGGGTAATTCACCCCTCCACTTT.

This clonotype was found a few times. The rearrangement uses TRBV25-1 and TRBJ2-5; D unclear. The germline V gene has CDR1 MGHDK and CDR2 SYGVNS. V gave up 7 bases and J gave up 5 bases, with 5 bases separating them. The CDR3 contains 10 residues. In nucleotides, the CDR3 is TGTGCCAGCACTACGGAGACCCAGTACTTC. It yields the protein CASTTETQYF.

The rearrangement links TRBV12-3 or TRBV12-4 to TRBJ1-1; perhaps TRBD1 as D (6 bases). The V end lost 3 bases, the J end lost 7 bases, and 6 bases lay between the germline ends. The CDR3 consists of 11 residues. CDR3 amino acids: CASSLGHEAFF. CDR3 nucleotide sequence: TGTGCCAGCAGTTTGGGACATGAAGCTTTCTTT.

This clonotype was observed a handful of times. The V and J genes are TRBV11-2 and TRBJ2-4; D is ambiguous. Germline values: CDR1 SGHAT, CDR2 FQNNGV. V was trimmed by 3 bases and J by 0 bases, leaving 15 bases between them. The CDR3 length is 17 residues. CDR3 region: CASSFLKGTLAKNIQYF. The DNA for the CDR3 is TGTGCCAGCAGCTTTCTCAAGGGTACTCTAGCCAAAAACATTCAGTACTTC.

This clonotype was recorded only once. The gene calls are TRBV10-1 and TRBJ2-5, with D possibly being TRBD2 (6 bases). Trimming stripped 0 bases from V and 11 bases from J, with 16 bases between. The CDR3 spans 14 residues. In germline, CDR1 is WNHNN, CDR2 SYGVQD (reference sequence). Here the CDR3 DNA reads TGCGCCAGCAGTGAGTCGGGGGGAGCGGGTGAGCAGTACTTC. This translates into CASSESGGAGEQYF.

The rearrangement joins TRBV4-1 to TRBJ2-1; TRBD2 agrees at 8 bases. CDR1 is MGHRA, CDR2 YSYEKL, per germline. The CDR3 has 15 amino acids. V dropped 0 bases and J dropped 6; count of bases not matched to a gene: 4. The CDR3 region has the DNA TGCGCCAGCAGCCAAGACAGGACTAGCTTCAATGAGCAGTTCTTC. The encoded protein is CASSQDRTSFNEQFF.

This sequence joins TRBV5-5 and TRBJ1-3; D is undetermined. The CDR3 has 17 residues. CDR1 and CDR2 (germline): SGHKS, YYEKEE (reference sequence). Trimming took off 1 base at V and 0 bases at J, with 14 bases between the two ends. Written as DNA, the CDR3 is TGTGCCAGCAGCTTGCTTACTGGACCAAGCTCTGGAAACACCATATATTTT. Translation gives CASSLLTGPSSGNTIYF.

This chain connects TRBV20-1 to TRBJ1-2; a possible D gene is TRBD1 (5 bases). CDR3 size: 14 residues. Germline loops: CDR1 DFQATT, CDR2 SNEGSKA (reference sequence). V was pared by 4 bases and J by 4 bases, with 16 bases between. Here the CDR3 DNA reads TGCAGTGCTACCAGGGAGGGGTACGGCTATGGCTACACCTTC. Its protein product is CSATREGYGYGYTF.

The rearrangement links TRBV27 to TRBJ2-7; D is possibly TRBD1 (6 bases). CDR3 size: 14 residues. V gave up 5 bases and J gave up 3 bases, with 14 bases separating them. Germline CDR1 MNHEY, CDR2 SMNVEV (reference sequence). CDR3 sequence: CASSARQVDYEQYF. CDR3 in DNA: TGTGCCAGCAGTGCACGACAGGTTGACTACGAGCAGTACTTC.

Note on this clonotype: The junction and the germline gene differ at one end; a read error may be behind it. The CDR3 loop is CASSWTGALSYGYTF. Here the CDR3 DNA reads TGTGCCAGCAGTTGGACAGGGGCTCTTAGCTATGGTTACACCTTC. J is TRBJ1-2 and V is TRBV6-5; TRBD1 matches at 9 bases. The CDR3 consists of 15 residues. Germline V gene lookup returns CDR1 MNHEY and CDR2 SVGAGI.

This rearrangement joins TRBV28 to TRBJ1-1, with D tentatively TRBD1 (6 bases). From germline, CDR1 is MDHEN and CDR2 SYDVKM. The V end lost 7 bases, the J end lost 6 bases, and 9 bases lay between the germline ends. The CDR3 spans 11 residues. The CDR3 nucleotides are TGTGCCAGCACTACAGGGTCTGAAGCTTTCTTT. Protein product: CASTTGSEAFF.